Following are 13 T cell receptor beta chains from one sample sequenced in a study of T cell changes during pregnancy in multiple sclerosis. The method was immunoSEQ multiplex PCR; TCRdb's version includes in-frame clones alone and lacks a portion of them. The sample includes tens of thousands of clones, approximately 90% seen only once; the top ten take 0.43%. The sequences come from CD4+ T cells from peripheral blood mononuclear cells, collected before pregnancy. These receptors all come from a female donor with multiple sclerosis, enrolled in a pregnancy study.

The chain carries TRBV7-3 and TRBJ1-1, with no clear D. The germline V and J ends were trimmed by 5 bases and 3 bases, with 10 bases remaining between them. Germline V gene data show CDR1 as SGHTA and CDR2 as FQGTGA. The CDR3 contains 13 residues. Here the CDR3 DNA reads TGTGCCAGCAGCCCCAGTCGTGACACTGAAGCTTTCTTT. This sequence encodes CASSPSRDTEAFF.

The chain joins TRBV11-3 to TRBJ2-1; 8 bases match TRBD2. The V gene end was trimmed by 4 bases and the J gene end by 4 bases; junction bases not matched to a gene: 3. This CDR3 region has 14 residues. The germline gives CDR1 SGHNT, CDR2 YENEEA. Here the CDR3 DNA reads TGTGCCAGCAGCTCGGGGGGGAATTACAATGAGCAGTTCTTC. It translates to CASSSGGNYNEQFF.

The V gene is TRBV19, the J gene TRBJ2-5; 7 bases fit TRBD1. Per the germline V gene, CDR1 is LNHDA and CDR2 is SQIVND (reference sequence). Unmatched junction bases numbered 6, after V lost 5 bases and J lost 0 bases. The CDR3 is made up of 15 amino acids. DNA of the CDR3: TGTGCCAGTAGTCCGGGACAGACCGACCAAGAGACCCAGTACTTC. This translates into CASSPGQTDQETQYF.

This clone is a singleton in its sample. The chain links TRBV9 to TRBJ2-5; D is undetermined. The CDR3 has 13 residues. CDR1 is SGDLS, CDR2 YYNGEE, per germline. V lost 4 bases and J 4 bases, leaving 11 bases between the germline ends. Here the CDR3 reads CASSPRPSETQYF. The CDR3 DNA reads TGTGCCAGCAGCCCGAGGCCCTCAGAGACCCAGTACTTC.

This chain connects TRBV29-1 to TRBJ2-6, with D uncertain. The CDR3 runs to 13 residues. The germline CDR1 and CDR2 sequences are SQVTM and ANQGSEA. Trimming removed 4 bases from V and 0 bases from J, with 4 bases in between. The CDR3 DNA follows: TGCAGCGTTGTATACTCTGGGGCCAACGTCCTGACTTTC. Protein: CSVVYSGANVLTF. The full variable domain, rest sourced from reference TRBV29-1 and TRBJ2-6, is SAVISQKPSRDICQRGTSLTIQCQVDSQVTMMFWYRQQPGQSLTLIATANQGSEATYESGFVIDKFPISRPNLTFSTLTVSNMSPEDSSIYLCSVVYSGANVLTFGAGSRLTVL.

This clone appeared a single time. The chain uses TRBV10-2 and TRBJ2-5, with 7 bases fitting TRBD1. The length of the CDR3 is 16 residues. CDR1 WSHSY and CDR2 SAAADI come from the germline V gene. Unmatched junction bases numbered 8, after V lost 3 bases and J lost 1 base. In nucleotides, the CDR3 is TGCGCCAGCAGTGATTCCCGGACAGGATCCCAAGAGACCCAGTACTTC. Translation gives CASSDSRTGSQETQYF.

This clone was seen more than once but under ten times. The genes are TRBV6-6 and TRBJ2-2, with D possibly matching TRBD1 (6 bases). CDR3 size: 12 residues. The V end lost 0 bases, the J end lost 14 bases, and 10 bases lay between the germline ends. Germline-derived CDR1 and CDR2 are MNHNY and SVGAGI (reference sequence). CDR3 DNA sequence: TGTGCCAGCAGTTACTCGGACAGTCGTCTGTTTTTT. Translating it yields CASSYSDSRLFF.

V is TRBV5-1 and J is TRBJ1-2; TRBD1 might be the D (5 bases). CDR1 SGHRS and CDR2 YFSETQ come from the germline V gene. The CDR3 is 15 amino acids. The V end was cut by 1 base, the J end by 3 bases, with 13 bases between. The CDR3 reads CASSLRQGLHYGYTF. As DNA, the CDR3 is TGCGCCAGCAGCTTGAGGCAGGGACTCCACTATGGCTACACCTTC.

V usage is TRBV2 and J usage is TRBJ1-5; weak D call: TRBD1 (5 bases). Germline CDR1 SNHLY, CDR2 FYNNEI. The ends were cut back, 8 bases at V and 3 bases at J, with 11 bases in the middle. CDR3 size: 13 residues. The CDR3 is CASETGLNQPQHF. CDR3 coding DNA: TGTGCCAGCGAAACGGGACTCAATCAGCCCCAGCATTTT.

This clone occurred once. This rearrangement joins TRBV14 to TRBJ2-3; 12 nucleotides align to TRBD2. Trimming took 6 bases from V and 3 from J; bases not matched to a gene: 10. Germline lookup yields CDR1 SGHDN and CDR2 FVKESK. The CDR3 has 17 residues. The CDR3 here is CASSRRTGLAGTDTQYF. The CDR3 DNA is TGTGCCAGCAGTCGGCGCACCGGACTAGCGGGAACAGATACGCAGTATTTT.

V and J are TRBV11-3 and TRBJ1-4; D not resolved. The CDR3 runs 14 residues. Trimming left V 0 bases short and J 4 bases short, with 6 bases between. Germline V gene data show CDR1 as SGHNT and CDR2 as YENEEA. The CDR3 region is CASSLEGVNEKLFF. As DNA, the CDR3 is TGTGCCAGCAGCTTAGAGGGAGTTAATGAAAAACTGTTTTTT.

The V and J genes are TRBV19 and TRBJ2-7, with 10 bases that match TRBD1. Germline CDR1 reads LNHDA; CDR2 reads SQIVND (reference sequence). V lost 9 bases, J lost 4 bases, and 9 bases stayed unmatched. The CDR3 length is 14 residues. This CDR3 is CASRQDRGRYEQYF. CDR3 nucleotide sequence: TGTGCCAGCAGACAAGACAGGGGGCGATACGAGCAGTACTTC.

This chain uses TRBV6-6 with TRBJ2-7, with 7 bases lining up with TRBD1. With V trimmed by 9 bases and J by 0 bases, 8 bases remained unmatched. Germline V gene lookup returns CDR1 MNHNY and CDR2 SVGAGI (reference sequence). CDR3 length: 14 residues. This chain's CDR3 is CASSGTATSYEQYF. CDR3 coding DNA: TGTGCCAGTTCCGGGACAGCCACCTCCTACGAGCAGTACTTC.